This T cell receptor (beta chain) was captured in a study of blood T cell repertoires in COVID-19. For the study at large: Samples came from the United States, Italy and Spain, spanning acute and convalescent COVID-19. From T cells, B-cell-depleted T cells, or PBMCs came the material, which was cDNA or gDNA.

The CDR3 length is 15 residues. With 4 bases clipped from V and 3 bases from J, the junction kept 5 bases outside the gene matches. CDR1 and CDR2 (germline): LGHDT, YNNKEL (reference sequence). In the authors' workflow: Researchers report that nucleated cell counts were estimated from reference gene primer amplification. Profiled with immunoSEQ multiplex PCR; TCRdb holds only in-frame clones, not every one. Clonal size and the V and J genes are those of that table, whereas D and trimming came from the DNA. The repertoire consists of roughly 81,000 clones, with approximately 91% occurring once and the leading ten covering around 12%.

This clonotype was obtained from a man in his 70s with active or convalescent COVID-19. V gene TRBV3-1 (or the pseudogene TRBV3-2) combines with J gene TRBJ1-4, with TRBD1 identical over 7 bases. Sequenced: peripheral blood. The CDR3 nucleotides read TGTGCCAGCAGCCGAGGGGGCATGGCTAATGAAAAACTGTTTTTT. Translated, it gives CASSRGGMANEKLFF.